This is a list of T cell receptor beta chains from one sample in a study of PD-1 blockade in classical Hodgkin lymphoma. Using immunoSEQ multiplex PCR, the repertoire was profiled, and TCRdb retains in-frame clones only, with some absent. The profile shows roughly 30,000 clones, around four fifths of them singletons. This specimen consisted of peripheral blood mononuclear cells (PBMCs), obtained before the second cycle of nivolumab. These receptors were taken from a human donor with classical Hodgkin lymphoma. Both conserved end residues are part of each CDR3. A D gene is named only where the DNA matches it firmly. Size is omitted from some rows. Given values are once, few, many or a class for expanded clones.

CDR3 protein: CASSQTTDTQYF
CDR3 DNA: TGCGCCAGCAGCCAGACGACAGATACGCAGTATTTT
J gene: TRBJ2-3
D gene: -
CDR3 length: 12
V gene: TRBV4-1
clone size: -

CDR3 protein: CASSAPGLAGYETQYF
CDR3 DNA: TGTGCCAGCAGCGCACCGGGACTAGCGGGGTATGAGACCCAGTACTTC
J gene: TRBJ2-5
D gene: TRBD2
CDR3 length: 16
V gene: TRBV5-4
clone size: -

CDR3 protein: CATLQSGANVLTF
CDR3 DNA: TGTGCCACCTTACAGTCTGGGGCCAACGTCCTGACTTTC
J gene: TRBJ2-6
D gene: -
CDR3 length: 13
V gene: TRBV15
clone size: -

CDR3 protein: CASSGNLGVRDRYTF
CDR3 DNA: TGTGCCAGCAGTGGAAACTTAGGGGTTAGGGATCGCTACACCTTC
J gene: TRBJ1-2
D gene: -
CDR3 length: 15
V gene: TRBV6-6
clone size: -

CDR3 protein: CASSEASGNTDTQYF
CDR3 DNA: TGCGCCAGCAGTGAGGCTAGCGGCAACACAGATACGCAGTATTTT
J gene: TRBJ2-3
D gene: TRBD2
CDR3 length: 15
V gene: TRBV10-1
clone size: -

CDR3 protein: CASSPRTAYGYTF
CDR3 DNA: TGTGCCAGCAGCCCCCGGACAGCTTATGGCTACACCTTC
J gene: TRBJ1-2
D gene: -
CDR3 length: 13
V gene: TRBV9
clone size: once

CDR3 protein: CASSERPGIGNQPQHF
CDR3 DNA: TGTGCCAGCAGTGAACGCCCGGGGATAGGAAATCAGCCCCAGCATTTT
J gene: TRBJ1-5
D gene: -
CDR3 length: 16
V gene: TRBV2
clone size: -

CDR3 protein: CASSPGGLYNEQFF
CDR3 DNA: TGCGCCAGCAGCCCAGGGGGCCTATACAATGAGCAGTTCTTC
J gene: TRBJ2-1
D gene: TRBD1
CDR3 length: 14
V gene: TRBV4-3
clone size: -

CDR3 protein: CASSPRVGTEAFF
CDR3 DNA: TGTGCCAGCAGCCCGAGAGTGGGAACTGAAGCTTTCTTT
J gene: TRBJ1-1
D gene: -
CDR3 length: 13
V gene: TRBV7-2
clone size: medium-sized

CDR3 protein: CAWDRGRGDTQYF
CDR3 DNA: TGTGCCTGGGACAGGGGGCGGGGAGATACGCAGTATTTT
J gene: TRBJ2-3
D gene: TRBD1
CDR3 length: 13
V gene: TRBV30
clone size: -

CDR3 protein: CASSPRGGVLEQYF
CDR3 DNA: TGTGCCAGCTCACCACGAGGAGGGGTCCTCGAGCAGTACTTC
J gene: TRBJ2-7
D gene: -
CDR3 length: 14
V gene: TRBV18
clone size: -

CDR3 protein: CATSRSGQDGGFHTGELFF
CDR3 DNA: TGTGCCACCAGCAGGTCGGGACAGGACGGCGGATTCCACACCGGGGAGCTGTTTTTT
J gene: TRBJ2-2
D gene: TRBD1
CDR3 length: 19
V gene: TRBV15
clone size: -

CDR3 protein: CASSGRNTGANVLTF
CDR3 DNA: TGTGCCAGCAGCGGACGGAACACTGGGGCCAACGTCCTGACTTTC
J gene: TRBJ2-6
D gene: -
CDR3 length: 15
V gene: TRBV9
clone size: -

CDR3 protein: CASSSPSTPSTDTQYF
CDR3 DNA: TGTGCCAGCAGCTCCCCGTCGACCCCCAGCACAGATACGCAGTATTTT
J gene: TRBJ2-3
D gene: -
CDR3 length: 16
V gene: TRBV7-2
clone size: -

CDR3 protein: CASTGGPSAYNEQFF
CDR3 DNA: TGTGCCAGCACTGGAGGGCCCTCGGCCTACAATGAGCAGTTCTTC
J gene: TRBJ2-1
D gene: -
CDR3 length: 15
V gene: TRBV9
clone size: -

CDR3 protein: CASSPGTSGAYEQYF
CDR3 DNA: TGTGCCAGCAGCCCCGGGACTAGCGGGGCCTACGAGCAGTACTTC
J gene: TRBJ2-7
D gene: TRBD2
CDR3 length: 15
V gene: TRBV28
clone size: -

CDR3 protein: CASSLLGPRHTGELFF
CDR3 DNA: TGTGCCAGCAGTTTACTCGGGCCGAGGCACACCGGGGAGCTGTTTTTT
J gene: TRBJ2-2
D gene: -
CDR3 length: 16
V gene: TRBV28
clone size: once

CDR3 protein: CASSQDLGGYGYTF
CDR3 DNA: TGCGCCAGCAGCCAAGATCTGGGGGGCTATGGCTACACCTTC
J gene: TRBJ1-2
D gene: -
CDR3 length: 14
V gene: TRBV4-3
clone size: -

CDR3 protein: CASSQAGAAYEQYF
CDR3 DNA: TGCGCCAGCAGCCAAGCCGGGGCTGCCTACGAGCAGTACTTC
J gene: TRBJ2-7
D gene: -
CDR3 length: 14
V gene: TRBV4-1
clone size: -

CDR3 protein: CASCLEDRGKGKLFF
CDR3 DNA: TGTGCCAGCTGTCTAGAAGACAGGGGCAAGGGGAAACTGTTTTTT
J gene: TRBJ1-4
D gene: TRBD1
CDR3 length: 15
V gene: TRBV2
clone size: -

CDR3 protein: CAWSGGAVYNEQFF
CDR3 DNA: TGTGCCTGGAGTGGGGGGGCAGTTTACAATGAGCAGTTCTTC
J gene: TRBJ2-1
D gene: -
CDR3 length: 14
V gene: TRBV30
clone size: -

CDR3 protein: CASSPVDRVSTDTQYF
CDR3 DNA: TGTGCCAGCAGCCCGGTGGACAGGGTATCCACAGATACGCAGTATTTT
J gene: TRBJ2-3
D gene: TRBD1
CDR3 length: 16
V gene: TRBV7-9
clone size: -

CDR3 protein: CASSSQGALEDYEQYF
CDR3 DNA: TGTGCCAGCAGCTCACAGGGGGCCCTCGAGGACTACGAGCAGTACTTC
J gene: TRBJ2-7
D gene: TRBD1
CDR3 length: 16
V gene: TRBV7-9
clone size: -

CDR3 protein: CASSVMGTGEPQHF
CDR3 DNA: TGTGCCAGCAGTGTAATGGGAACAGGGGAGCCCCAGCATTTT
J gene: TRBJ1-5
D gene: TRBD1
CDR3 length: 14
V gene: TRBV2
clone size: -

CDR3 protein: CASSSHSGSSYEQYF
CDR3 DNA: TGTGCCAGTAGCAGCCATAGCGGGAGCTCCTACGAGCAGTACTTC
J gene: TRBJ2-7
D gene: TRBD2
CDR3 length: 15
V gene: TRBV9
clone size: -

CDR3 protein: CASSLIQGRDQPQHF
CDR3 DNA: TGCGCCAGCAGCCTAATACAGGGGAGGGATCAGCCCCAGCATTTT
J gene: TRBJ1-5
D gene: TRBD1
CDR3 length: 15
V gene: TRBV4-1
clone size: -

CDR3 protein: CASRAGGSYEQYF
CDR3 DNA: TGTGCCAGCAGGGCGGGAGGCTCCTACGAGCAGTACTTC
J gene: TRBJ2-7
D gene: TRBD2
CDR3 length: 13
V gene: TRBV5-4
clone size: -

CDR3 protein: CASSLAAADGYTF
CDR3 DNA: TGTGCCAGCAGCTTGGCCGCAGCGGATGGCTACACCTTC
J gene: TRBJ1-2
D gene: -
CDR3 length: 13
V gene: TRBV11-2
clone size: -

CDR3 protein: CAVRSGNTIYF
CDR3 DNA: TGTGCCGTACGATCGGGAAACACCATATATTTT
J gene: TRBJ1-3
D gene: -
CDR3 length: 11
V gene: TRBV19
clone size: -

CDR3 protein: CASSLGPGEQYF
CDR3 DNA: TGTGCCAGCAGCTTAGGGCCAGGCGAGCAGTACTTC
J gene: TRBJ2-7
D gene: -
CDR3 length: 12
V gene: TRBV7-2
clone size: -

CDR3 protein: CASSVFDRTHPDTEAFF
CDR3 DNA: TGTGCCAGCAGCGTTTTTGACAGGACCCACCCGGACACTGAAGCTTTCTTT
J gene: TRBJ1-1
D gene: -
CDR3 length: 17
V gene: TRBV9
clone size: once

CDR3 protein: CASSLLATDTQYF
CDR3 DNA: TGTGCCAGCAGTTTACTGGCCACAGATACGCAGTATTTT
J gene: TRBJ2-3
D gene: -
CDR3 length: 13
V gene: TRBV28
clone size: -

CDR3 protein: CASRTPSGRDNEQFF
CDR3 DNA: TGTGCCAGCAGAACCCCGAGCGGACGAGACAATGAGCAGTTCTTC
J gene: TRBJ2-1
D gene: -
CDR3 length: 15
V gene: TRBV5-4
clone size: -

CDR3 protein: CASSFWRFTEAFF
CDR3 DNA: TGTGCCAGCAGTTTTTGGCGGTTCACTGAAGCTTTCTTT
J gene: TRBJ1-1
D gene: -
CDR3 length: 13
V gene: TRBV28
clone size: -

CDR3 protein: CASSLIGADYPLHF
CDR3 DNA: TGCGCCAGCAGCTTGATAGGGGCCGATTACCCCCTCCACTTT
J gene: TRBJ1-6
D gene: -
CDR3 length: 14
V gene: TRBV5-1
clone size: -

CDR3 protein: CASSTRYLSYNEQFF
CDR3 DNA: TGTGCCAGCAGTACGCGTTACCTCTCCTACAATGAGCAGTTCTTC
J gene: TRBJ2-1
D gene: -
CDR3 length: 15
V gene: TRBV2
clone size: -

CDR3 protein: CASSLGPSGETQYF
CDR3 DNA: TGTGCCAGCAGCTTAGGGCCTAGCGGAGAGACCCAGTACTTC
J gene: TRBJ2-5
D gene: TRBD2
CDR3 length: 14
V gene: TRBV7-6
clone size: -

CDR3 protein: CASSYSGTVDEKLFF
CDR3 DNA: TGTGCCAGCAGCTACTCCGGGACAGTTGATGAAAAACTGTTTTTT
J gene: TRBJ1-4
D gene: TRBD1
CDR3 length: 15
V gene: TRBV7-8
clone size: -

CDR3 protein: CASSFSGQVQETQYF
CDR3 DNA: TGTGCCAGCAGCTTTTCTGGACAGGTCCAAGAGACCCAGTACTTC
J gene: TRBJ2-5
D gene: TRBD1
CDR3 length: 15
V gene: TRBV11-3
clone size: -

CDR3 protein: CASSLGQGGVVPIYF
CDR3 DNA: TGTGCCAGCAGCTTGGGACAGGGCGGAGTGGTGCCCATATATTTT
J gene: TRBJ1-3
D gene: -
CDR3 length: 15
V gene: TRBV21-1
clone size: once

CDR3 protein: CASSSGQKNTEAFF
CDR3 DNA: TGTGCCAGCAGCTCGGGACAAAAGAACACTGAAGCTTTCTTT
J gene: TRBJ1-1
D gene: -
CDR3 length: 14
V gene: TRBV7-9
clone size: -

CDR3 protein: CASSTGQGWNSPLHF
CDR3 DNA: TGTGCCAGCAGCACCGGACAGGGGTGGAATTCACCCCTCCACTTT
J gene: TRBJ1-6
D gene: TRBD1
CDR3 length: 15
V gene: TRBV5-6
clone size: -

CDR3 protein: CASSKGLASYEQYF
CDR3 DNA: TGTGCCAGCAGCAAGGGACTAGCCTCCTACGAGCAGTACTTC
J gene: TRBJ2-7
D gene: TRBD2
CDR3 length: 14
V gene: TRBV7-2
clone size: -

CDR3 protein: CASGANVLTF
CDR3 DNA: TGTGCCAGCGGGGCCAACGTCCTGACTTTC
J gene: TRBJ2-6
D gene: -
CDR3 length: 10
V gene: TRBV28
clone size: -

CDR3 protein: CASSLGGGAGSEQFF
CDR3 DNA: TGTGCCAGCAGCTTAGGCGGGGGGGCAGGGAGTGAGCAGTTCTTC
J gene: TRBJ2-1
D gene: TRBD2
CDR3 length: 15
V gene: TRBV7-2
clone size: -

CDR3 protein: CASSQDGNTIYF
CDR3 DNA: TGCGCCAGCAGCCAAGATGGGAACACCATATATTTT
J gene: TRBJ1-3
D gene: -
CDR3 length: 12
V gene: TRBV4-3
clone size: -

CDR3 protein: CASSPAGSGSPLHF
CDR3 DNA: TGCGCCAGCAGCCCGGCGGGGAGCGGATCACCCCTCCACTTT
J gene: TRBJ1-6
D gene: -
CDR3 length: 14
V gene: TRBV4-1
clone size: -

CDR3 protein: CASSLVGGDTEAFF
CDR3 DNA: TGTGCCAGCAGCTTAGTAGGGGGTGACACTGAAGCTTTCTTT
J gene: TRBJ1-1
D gene: -
CDR3 length: 14
V gene: TRBV11-1
clone size: -

CDR3 protein: CASSLGTLQVYGYTF
CDR3 DNA: TGTGCCAGCAGCTTAGGGACATTGCAGGTCTATGGCTACACCTTC
J gene: TRBJ1-2
D gene: -
CDR3 length: 15
V gene: TRBV7-2
clone size: few

CDR3 protein: CASSARLLAEQFF
CDR3 DNA: TGCGCCAGCAGTGCCCGACTGTTGGCTGAGCAGTTCTTC
J gene: TRBJ2-1
D gene: -
CDR3 length: 13
V gene: TRBV10-2
clone size: -

CDR3 protein: CASSVGTTQETQYF
CDR3 DNA: TGTGCCAGCAGCGTCGGGACTACCCAAGAGACCCAGTACTTC
J gene: TRBJ2-5
D gene: TRBD2
CDR3 length: 14
V gene: TRBV9
clone size: -

CDR3 protein: CASRHLWDTGELFF
CDR3 DNA: TGTGCCAGCCGCCACCTGTGGGACACCGGGGAGCTGTTTTTT
J gene: TRBJ2-2
D gene: -
CDR3 length: 14
V gene: TRBV27
clone size: -

CDR3 protein: CASSEMNSPLHF
CDR3 DNA: TGTGCCAGCAGTGAGATGAATTCACCCCTCCACTTT
J gene: TRBJ1-6
D gene: -
CDR3 length: 12
V gene: TRBV6-1
clone size: -

CDR3 protein: CASSLGDRGTDTQYF
CDR3 DNA: TGCGCCAGCAGCTTGGGGGACAGGGGGACAGATACGCAGTATTTT
J gene: TRBJ2-3
D gene: TRBD1
CDR3 length: 15
V gene: TRBV5-1
clone size: few

CDR3 protein: CASSLVAGVNQPQHF
CDR3 DNA: TGTGCCAGCAGCTTAGTGGCCGGGGTAAATCAGCCCCAGCATTTT
J gene: TRBJ1-5
D gene: -
CDR3 length: 15
V gene: TRBV7-8
clone size: -

CDR3 protein: CASSIKGHLHSNTEAFF
CDR3 DNA: TGTGCCAGTAGTATAAAGGGACACCTGCACTCAAACACTGAAGCTTTCTTT
J gene: TRBJ1-1
D gene: -
CDR3 length: 17
V gene: TRBV19
clone size: -

CDR3 protein: CASRVSPTENTEAFF
CDR3 DNA: TGTGCCAGCAGAGTTAGCCCGACAGAGAACACTGAAGCTTTCTTT
J gene: TRBJ1-1
D gene: -
CDR3 length: 15
V gene: TRBV2
clone size: few

CDR3 protein: CASSSEGSYTEAFF
CDR3 DNA: TGTGCCAGCAGCTCCGAGGGGTCGTACACTGAAGCTTTCTTT
J gene: TRBJ1-1
D gene: -
CDR3 length: 14
V gene: TRBV7-2
clone size: -

CDR3 protein: CASSSGLAGGYEQYF
CDR3 DNA: TGTGCCAGCAGTTCGGGACTAGCGGGAGGGTACGAGCAGTACTTC
J gene: TRBJ2-7
D gene: TRBD2
CDR3 length: 15
V gene: TRBV6-5
clone size: -

CDR3 protein: CASSVPHSYEQYF
CDR3 DNA: TGTGCCAGCAGTGTTCCTCATTCCTACGAGCAGTACTTC
J gene: TRBJ2-7
D gene: -
CDR3 length: 13
V gene: TRBV25-1
clone size: -